Included here is one TCR beta chain sequence, with context. Its target antigen remains unknown. Base qualities are not provided; no much larger clone lies one nucleotide away. The data originate from a study of glioma-infiltrating T cells after dendritic cell vaccination (dated by TCRdb to the mid-2010s). Some background on the complete study: The cohort included around 15 glioblastoma patients drawn from Phase I and II dendritic cell vaccination trials, of whom 9 were newly diagnosed and 6 had recurrent disease. Between 2003 and 2012, patients were given autologous tumor lysate-pulsed dendritic cell vaccination. The vaccine was prepared from monocyte-derived dendritic cells that were cultured for seven days with IL-4 and GM-CSF and then pulsed overnight with autologous tumor lysate. Patients received three intradermal dendritic cell vaccine injections at biweekly intervals in the arm below the axilla. In glioblastoma patients vaccinated with dendritic cells, deep sequencing of TCR beta CDR3 regions served to measure tumor-infiltrating lymphocyte content and to compare repertoires between tumor and blood. TCR sequencing metrics, including TIL content and tumor-blood repertoire overlap, were correlated with survival after dendritic cell vaccination. The paper's findings and limits, for the study overall: The TCR overlap response model with three groups was called speculative and said to need prospective validation. TCR clonality showed no direct relationship with survival, which suggests that a diverse polyclonal response may matter. The cohort was small and heterogeneous, only a few patients had full blood and tumor sets, and even fewer had initial-recurrent tumor pairs. Longer time to progression and overall survival after dendritic cell vaccination were predicted by higher estimated pretreatment TIL content.

V lost 0 bases and J lost 0 bases, and the count of bases not matched to a germline gene is 20. There are 22 amino acids in the CDR3, from cysteine to phenylalanine inclusive. This entry keeps only the CDR3 DNA: 66 bases, framed from base 1. TCRB CDR3 regions were amplified from around 2.1 ug genomic DNA, or all available DNA if less, using the immunoSEQ assay. The multiplex PCR relied on 60 forward primers for TCR V beta segments and 13 reverse primers for J beta segments. Synthetic control templates were spiked into each sample at limiting dilution to estimate reads per starting template. Reads of 87 bp were generated by sequencing on the Illumina HiSeq System. For the original study's pipeline: PCR and sequencing errors were removed by merging closely related sequences with a nearest neighbor algorithm. TCR overlap was measured as the percentage of unique tumor TCR beta sequences also present in the same patient's peripheral blood. TCRdb stores this immuneACCESS table with in-frame sequences only. Part of the clones is absent; in the studies checked, under half of the shortfall reflects unresolved V genes, and no reason is known for the rest. For V, J and clone size, that table is used; D and trimming come from the DNA. For this sample there are tens of thousands of clones; about 80% appear just once. Of the sample, about 8% falls within the top ten clones.

To be selected, patients needed enough residual fresh-frozen tumor tissue and more than two years of available survival data. Although molecular status otherwise differed among the glioblastoma patients, no patient had an isocitrate dehydrogenase mutation. PBMC were collected before vaccination, two weeks after the third vaccination, and at tumor progression when it occurred. Genomic DNA was extracted with the Qiagen DNeasy Blood extraction Kit. The chain is encoded by TRBV23-1 joined to TRBJ2-4; TRBD1 agrees with 7 junctional bases. TRBV23-1 is an ORF; its function is uncertain. The sequenced sample was blood, obtained before dendritic cell vaccination. The sequence was obtained from a human donor with glioblastoma. The CDR3 amino acid sequence is: CASSQSWGQQVFGNLAKNIQYF. DNA sequence: TGCGCCAGCAGTCAATCGTGGGGACAGCAAGTTTTCGGAAACTTAGCCAAAAACATTCAGTACTTC.